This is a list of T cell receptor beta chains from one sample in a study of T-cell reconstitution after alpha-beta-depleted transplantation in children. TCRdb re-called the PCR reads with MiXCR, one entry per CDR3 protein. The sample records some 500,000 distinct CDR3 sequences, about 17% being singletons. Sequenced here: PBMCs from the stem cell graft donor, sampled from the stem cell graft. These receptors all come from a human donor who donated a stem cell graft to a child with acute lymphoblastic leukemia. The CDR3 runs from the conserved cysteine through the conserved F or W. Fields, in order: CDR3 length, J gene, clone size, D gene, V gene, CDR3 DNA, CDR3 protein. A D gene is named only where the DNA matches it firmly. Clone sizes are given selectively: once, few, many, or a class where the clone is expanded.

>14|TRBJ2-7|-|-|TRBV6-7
TGTGCCAGCATTGTAACGCCTTCAACCTACGAGCAGTACTTC
CASIVTPSTYEQYF
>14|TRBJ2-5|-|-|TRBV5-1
TGCGCCAGCAGCATCGGGGCCTTTGAGGGGACCCAGTACTTC
CASSIGAFEGTQYF
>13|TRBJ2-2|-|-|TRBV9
TGTGCCAGCAGCGTAAGCTACACCGGGGAGCTGTTTTTT
CASSVSYTGELFF
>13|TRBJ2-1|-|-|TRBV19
TGTGCCAGTAGTGAGCTGAGGGTCAATGAGCAGTTCTTC
CASSELRVNEQFF
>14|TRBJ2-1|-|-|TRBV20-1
TGCAGTGCTCAGTTTCCGGGAGAAGGTGATGAGCAGTTCTTC
CSAQFPGEGDEQFF
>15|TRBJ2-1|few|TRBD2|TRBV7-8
TGTGCCAGCAGCTTCCCGAGGACTAGCGGGGGAGAGCAGTTCTTC
CASSFPRTSGGEQFF
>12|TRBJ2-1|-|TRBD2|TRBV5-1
TGCGCCAGCACTAGCGGGGCCAATGAGCAGTTCTTC
CASTSGANEQFF
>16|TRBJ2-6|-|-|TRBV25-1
TGTGCCAGCAGACGGACGGGGAGCTCTGGGGCCAACGTCCTGACTTTC
CASRRTGSSGANVLTF
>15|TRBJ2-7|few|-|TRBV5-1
TGCGCCAGCAGCGGGCCCGGCGGACCCTCCTACGAGCAGTACTTC
CASSGPGGPSYEQYF
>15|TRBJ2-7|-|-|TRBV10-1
TGCGCCAGCAGTGAGTCGTCAGACCTGTCCCACGAGCAGTACTTC
CASSESSDLSHEQYF
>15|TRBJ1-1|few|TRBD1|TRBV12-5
TGTGCTAGTGGTTCTACAGGGGTACGGAACACTGAAGCTTTCTTT
CASGSTGVRNTEAFF
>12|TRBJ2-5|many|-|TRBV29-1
TGCAGCGTTGAAGTGGCGGATCAGACCCAGTACTTC
CSVEVADQTQYF
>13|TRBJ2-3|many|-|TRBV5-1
TGCGCCAGCAGCTTGGGGGACACAGATACGCAGTATTTT
CASSLGDTDTQYF